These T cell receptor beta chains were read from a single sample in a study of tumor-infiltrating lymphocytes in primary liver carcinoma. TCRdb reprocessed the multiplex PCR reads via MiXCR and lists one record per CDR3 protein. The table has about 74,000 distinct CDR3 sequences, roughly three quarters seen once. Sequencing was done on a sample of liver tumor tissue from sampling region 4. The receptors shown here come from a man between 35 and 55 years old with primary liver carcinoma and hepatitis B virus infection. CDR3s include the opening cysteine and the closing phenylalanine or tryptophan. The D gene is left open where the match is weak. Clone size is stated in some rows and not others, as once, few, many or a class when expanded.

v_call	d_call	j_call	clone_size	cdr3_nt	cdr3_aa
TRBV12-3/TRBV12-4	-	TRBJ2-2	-	TGTGCCATCAGTTTAGGGGACGGGGTGTCCGGGGAGCTGTTTTTT	CAISLGDGVSGELFF
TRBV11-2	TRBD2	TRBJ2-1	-	TGTACCGGCAGCTCGCACCCCAGCGGGAGGATCTATGAGCAGTTCTTC	CTGSSHPSGRIYEQFF
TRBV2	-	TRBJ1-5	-	TGTGCCAGCAGTGAGACGAGGGGCGGTGGCAATCAGCCCCAGCATTTT	CASSETRGGGNQPQHF
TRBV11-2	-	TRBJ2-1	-	TGTGTCAGCAGCACGACGTTGAGCTCCTACAATGAACAGTTCTTC	CVSSTTLSSYNEQFF
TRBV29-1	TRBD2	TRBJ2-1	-	TGCAGCGCGGCTCTAGCGGGAGGGCCAAATGAGCAGTTCTTC	CSAALAGGPNEQFF
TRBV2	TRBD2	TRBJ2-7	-	TGTGCCAGTAGCGGGACTTCCGATAGGGTCTACGAGCAGTACTTC	CASSGTSDRVYEQYF
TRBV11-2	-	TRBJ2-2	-	TGTGCCAGCAGCATAAGCAACGGGGAGCTGTTTTTT	CASSISNGELFF
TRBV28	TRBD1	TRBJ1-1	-	TGTGCCAGCATCTCCCCGACAGGGGCCACTGAAGCTTTCTTT	CASISPTGATEAFF
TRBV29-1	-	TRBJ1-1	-	TGCAGCGTTGAAGATTTATTTCGAGTGCGCCCTTTCTTT	CSVEDLFRVRPFF
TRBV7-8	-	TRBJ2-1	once	TGTGCCAGCAGCTTATGGGTAGGGGACGGGGGACACAACGAGCACTTCTTC	CASSLWVGDGGHNEHFF
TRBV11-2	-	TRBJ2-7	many	TGTGCCAGCACAAAAGGGGTTGAGCAGTACTTC	CASTKGVEQYF
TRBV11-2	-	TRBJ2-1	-	TGTGCCAGCAGCCTCTCCTACCGTGGTTCCGTGAAACAGGTTCGCTCCTACGATGAGCAGTTCTTC	CASSLSYRGSVKQVRSYDEQFF
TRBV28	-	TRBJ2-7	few	TGTGCCAGAAGCCCGACAGGCGCCGAGCAGTACTTC	CARSPTGAEQYF
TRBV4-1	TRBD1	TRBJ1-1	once	TGCGCCAGCAGCCCAGTGCTAACAGGGGAAATGGGAGCTTTGTTT	CASSPVLTGEMGALF
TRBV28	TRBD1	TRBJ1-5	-	TGTGCCAGCAGTCTGACAGGGGGCTTGGGGAATCAGCCCCAACATTTT	CASSLTGGLGNQPQHF
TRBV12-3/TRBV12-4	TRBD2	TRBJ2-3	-	TGTGCCAGCAGTCAGGACGGATACTCCAGCGGGAGGTCCCCAGATGCGCAGTGTTTT	CASSQDGYSSGRSPDAQCF
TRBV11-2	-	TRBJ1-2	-	TGTGCTAGCAGCCCAGCCAACAGTGACCATGGCTACACCTTC	CASSPANSDHGYTF
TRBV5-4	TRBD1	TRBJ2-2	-	TGTGCCAGCAGCCATGACAGGGGGATCGGGGAGATGTTTTTT	CASSHDRGIGEMFF
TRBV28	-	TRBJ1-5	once	TGTGCCAGCGATGGTCGGCGAGATCAGCCCCAGCATTTT	CASDGRRDQPQHF
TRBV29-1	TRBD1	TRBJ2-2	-	TGCAGCGTTGAAGCGACAGGGCGGAGCTCGGCCTGGGAGCTGTTTTTT	CSVEATGRSSAWELFF
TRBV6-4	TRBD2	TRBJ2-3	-	TGTGCCAGCAGTGAGGGGGCTAGCGGGGGAGATGCACAGTATTTT	CASSEGASGGDAQYF
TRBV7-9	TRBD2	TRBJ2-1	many	TGTGCCAGCAGCACTACGGGGGGTGAGCAGTTCTTC	CASSTTGGEQFF
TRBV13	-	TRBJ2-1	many	TGTGCCAGCAGCTTAGAGGGGTCTGAGCAGTTCTTC	CASSLEGSEQFF
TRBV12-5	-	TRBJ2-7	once	TGCGCTAGTCCCTCGGGGTCCGAGCAGTACTTC	CASPSGSEQYF
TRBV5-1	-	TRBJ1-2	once	TGTGCCAGCAGCTTGGTTGGACTGGGGGCAACTAACTGTGGCTACACCTTC	CASSLVGLGATNCGYTF
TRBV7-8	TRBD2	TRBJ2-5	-	TGTGCCAGCAGCTTAGTAAGGGCGGCTAGCGGGGGGACCCAGTACTTC	CASSLVRAASGGTQYF
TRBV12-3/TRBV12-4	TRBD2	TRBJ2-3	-	TGTGCCAGCGGCCTTGCCCGCCGGGTGGGCGGGAGGGCAGATACGCAGTATTTT	CASGLARRVGGRADTQYF
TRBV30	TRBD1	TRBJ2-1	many	TGTGCCTGGATGGGGGGGGACAGGGGGTCCTACAATGAGCAGTTCTTC	CAWMGGDRGSYNEQFF
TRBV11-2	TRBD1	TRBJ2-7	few	TGTGCCAGCAGCACCGGGACAGGGGCCTACGAGCAGTACTTC	CASSTGTGAYEQYF
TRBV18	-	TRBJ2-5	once	TGTGCCAGCTCCGGTGAGGAGACCCAGTACTTC	CASSGEETQYF
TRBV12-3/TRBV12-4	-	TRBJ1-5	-	TGTGCCAGCAGACCGGCGGGAGGCAGTGGATTCCAGCCCCAGCATTTT	CASRPAGGSGFQPQHF
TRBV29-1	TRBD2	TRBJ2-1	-	TGCAGCATTGGGGGACTAGCGGACAATGAGCAGTTCTTT	CSIGGLADNEQFF
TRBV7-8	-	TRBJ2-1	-	TGTGCCAGCAGCTTCGACGATGAGCAGTTCTTC	CASSFDDEQFF
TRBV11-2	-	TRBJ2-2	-	TGTGTCAGCCTCCCACCGGGTGTGTACACCTGGGAGCTGTTTTTT	CVSLPPGVYTWELFF
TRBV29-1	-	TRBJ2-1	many	TGCAGCGTTGAACCTACAGGGACCTACAATGAGCAGTTCTTC	CSVEPTGTYNEQFF
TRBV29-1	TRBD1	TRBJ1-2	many	TGCAGCGTAGCCGGGACAGGGGGCGCTGCCTATGGCTACACCTTC	CSVAGTGGAAYGYTF